The rows below give T cell receptor beta chains drawn from one sample of a study of blood T cell repertoires in COVID-19. Libraries were prepared by immunoSEQ multiplex PCR; TCRdb keeps only in-frame clonotypes and omits some of them. The table includes more than 150,000 clones, under 85% detected once. Material for sequencing was peripheral blood. Receptors were obtained from a woman older than 75 with acute or convalescent COVID-19. The CDR3 runs from the conserved cysteine through the conserved F or W. Fields, in order: D gene, clone size, J gene, V gene, CDR3 DNA, CDR3 protein. A D gene is named only where the DNA matches it firmly. Not every row has a clone size; where given, it reads once, few, many or a size class.

D gene: TRBD2; clone size: -; J gene: TRBJ2-5; V gene: TRBV4-1; CDR3 DNA: TGCGCCAGCAGCCAAGTCTTTGCGGGGGGGCAAGAGACCCAGTACTTC; CDR3 protein: CASSQVFAGGQETQYF
D gene: -; clone size: -; J gene: TRBJ2-3; V gene: TRBV19; CDR3 DNA: TGTGCCAGTAGTGCGGCCCTTAGCACAGATACGCAGTATTTT; CDR3 protein: CASSAALSTDTQYF
D gene: TRBD1; clone size: -; J gene: TRBJ1-3; V gene: TRBV12-5; CDR3 DNA: TGTGCTAGTGCCGTATCTCAGGGGGCTACTGGAAACACCATATATTTT; CDR3 protein: CASAVSQGATGNTIYF
D gene: TRBD1; clone size: -; J gene: TRBJ1-1; V gene: TRBV19; CDR3 DNA: TGTGCCAGTAGTACGACAGGGGGCACTGAAGCTTTCTTT; CDR3 protein: CASSTTGGTEAFF
D gene: TRBD1; clone size: -; J gene: TRBJ1-2; V gene: TRBV6-5; CDR3 DNA: TGTGCCAGCAGTTACTCAGGGGACAGTGGAATCTATGGCTACACCTTC; CDR3 protein: CASSYSGDSGIYGYTF
D gene: TRBD2; clone size: -; J gene: TRBJ2-1; V gene: TRBV14; CDR3 DNA: TGTGCCAGCAGCCAAGATCCGGCTAGCGGGGGGTCTAAATTTTACAATGAGCAGTTCTTC; CDR3 protein: CASSQDPASGGSKFYNEQFF
D gene: -; clone size: -; J gene: TRBJ1-1; V gene: TRBV5-1; CDR3 DNA: TGCGCCAGCAGCTTGGATTCCGGGGGGCTCACTGAAGCTTTCTTT; CDR3 protein: CASSLDSGGLTEAFF
D gene: TRBD1; clone size: -; J gene: TRBJ1-4; V gene: TRBV6-5; CDR3 DNA: TGTGCCATCGACCCCCGGACAGGGGGGAATGAAAAACTGTTTTTT; CDR3 protein: CAIDPRTGGNEKLFF
D gene: -; clone size: few; J gene: TRBJ1-6; V gene: TRBV7-2; CDR3 DNA: TGTGCCAGCAGCTTAGACAGTCACAGCTCCTATAATTCACCCCTCCACTTT; CDR3 protein: CASSLDSHSSYNSPLHF
D gene: -; clone size: -; J gene: TRBJ2-7; V gene: TRBV5-4; CDR3 DNA: TGTGCCAGCAGCACGGACGCCGGGAGCGAGCAGTACTTC; CDR3 protein: CASSTDAGSEQYF
D gene: TRBD1; clone size: -; J gene: TRBJ1-5; V gene: TRBV2; CDR3 DNA: TGTGCCAGCAGCGCCGGACAGGGGACTAATCAGCCCCAGCATTTT; CDR3 protein: CASSAGQGTNQPQHF
D gene: -; clone size: -; J gene: TRBJ2-7; V gene: TRBV7-9; CDR3 DNA: TGTGCCAGCAGCCCCCCCGCAGTGGTCTCCTACGAGCAGTACTTC; CDR3 protein: CASSPPAVVSYEQYF
D gene: -; clone size: -; J gene: TRBJ2-1; V gene: TRBV6-5; CDR3 DNA: TGTGCCAGCACCCAGACGGGATACAATGAGCAGTTCTTC; CDR3 protein: CASTQTGYNEQFF
D gene: TRBD1; clone size: -; J gene: TRBJ1-1; V gene: TRBV18; CDR3 DNA: TGTGCCAGCTCACCTCCGGGACAGGGTAGGGGAGCTTTCTTT; CDR3 protein: CASSPPGQGRGAFF
D gene: TRBD2; clone size: -; J gene: TRBJ2-2; V gene: TRBV9; CDR3 DNA: TGTGCCAGCAGCGTAGGCGGGAGTAACACCGGGGAGCTGTTTTTT; CDR3 protein: CASSVGGSNTGELFF
D gene: TRBD1; clone size: -; J gene: TRBJ1-2; V gene: TRBV10-2; CDR3 DNA: TGCGCCAGCGCGACAGGGGGGCTACGGAACTATGGCTACACCTTC; CDR3 protein: CASATGGLRNYGYTF
D gene: -; clone size: -; J gene: TRBJ2-2; V gene: TRBV4-1; CDR3 DNA: TGCGCCAGCAGCCAAGCGGGAGTTGGCACCGGGGAGCTGTTTTTT; CDR3 protein: CASSQAGVGTGELFF
D gene: -; clone size: -; J gene: TRBJ2-7; V gene: TRBV7-9; CDR3 DNA: TGTGCCAGCAGCCTTTCCTCCTCCGGGGAGCAGTACTTC; CDR3 protein: CASSLSSSGEQYF
D gene: TRBD1; clone size: -; J gene: TRBJ2-5; V gene: TRBV27; CDR3 DNA: TGTGCCAGCAGAATGACAGGGAACGTTTGGGAGACCCAGTACTTC; CDR3 protein: CASRMTGNVWETQYF
D gene: -; clone size: -; J gene: TRBJ2-2; V gene: TRBV19; CDR3 DNA: TGTGCCAGTAGTCCAGCGAACACCGGGGAGCTGTTTTTT; CDR3 protein: CASSPANTGELFF
D gene: -; clone size: few; J gene: TRBJ1-2; V gene: TRBV7-9; CDR3 DNA: TGTGCCAGCAGCCGCGGGCAGTTCTATGGCTACACCTTC; CDR3 protein: CASSRGQFYGYTF
D gene: TRBD1; clone size: -; J gene: TRBJ2-2; V gene: TRBV24-1; CDR3 DNA: TGTGCCACCCGTGCACCGGACAGGGCGAACACCGGGGAGCTGTTTTTT; CDR3 protein: CATRAPDRANTGELFF
D gene: TRBD1; clone size: -; J gene: TRBJ2-3; V gene: TRBV11-2; CDR3 DNA: TGTGCCAGCAGCTTAGATCGGGGACAGGGGATCCATACGCAGTATTTT; CDR3 protein: CASSLDRGQGIHTQYF
D gene: TRBD1; clone size: -; J gene: TRBJ1-2; V gene: TRBV13; CDR3 DNA: TGTGCCAGCAGCTTAGAAGGCAGGGGGAACTATGGCTACACCTTC; CDR3 protein: CASSLEGRGNYGYTF
D gene: TRBD2; clone size: -; J gene: TRBJ2-1; V gene: TRBV9; CDR3 DNA: TGTGCCAGCAGCCCGGGACTAGCGGGAGGAGTTTACAATGAGCAGTTCTTC; CDR3 protein: CASSPGLAGGVYNEQFF